The 19 T cell receptor beta chains below were found in one sample sequenced in a study of OX40 agonist ivuxolimab in advanced cancers. Here immunoSEQ multiplex PCR was the method, and the copy in TCRdb shows in-frame clones only, minus some. The sample consists of 70,000 to 90,000 clones, 89% of them appearing once. The source material was CD4+ or CD8+ T cells sorted from blood, sampled in a trial of the OX40 agonist ivuxolimab. These receptors were obtained from an adult with an advanced solid tumor such as melanoma, head and neck, liver or kidney cancer.

The chain links TRBV11-3 to TRBJ1-2; no reliable D call. V lost 5 bases, J lost 1 base, and 8 bases lay in between. The CDR3 is 13 amino acids. Germline loops: CDR1 SGHNT, CDR2 YENEEA. DNA of the CDR3: TGTGCCAGCAGCCCGGGAAATAACTATGGCTACACCTTC. This translates into CASSPGNNYGYTF.

This clone was observed a single time. The chain links TRBV6-4 to TRBJ2-3, with 9 bases fitting TRBD2. Germline V gene data show CDR1 as MRHNA and CDR2 as SNTAGT. The V segment lost 6 bases and the J segment 5 bases; nucleotides outside the gene matches: 9. CDR3 length equals 15 residues. The CDR3 sequence: CASSDRAGGLDTQYF. DNA of the CDR3: TGTGCCAGCAGCGACCGGGCGGGAGGGTTAGATACGCAGTATTTT.

V gene TRBV4-3 combines with J gene TRBJ1-2; 7 bases line up with TRBD1. The CDR3 contains 14 residues. CDR1 and CDR2 (germline): LGHNA, YSLEER. Trimming removed 1 base from V and 6 bases from J; junction bases left unmatched: 5. The CDR3 nucleotides are TGCGCCAGCAGCCAAGCCGACAGGGTGCATGGCTACACCTTC. It specifies CASSQADRVHGYTF.

The rearrangement joins TRBV10-3 to TRBJ2-7; 8 nucleotides align to TRBD1. Per the germline V gene, CDR1 is ENHRY and CDR2 is SYGVKD. The CDR3 is made up of 13 amino acids. V lost 6 bases to trimming and J lost 10 bases; unmatched junction nucleotides: 11. The CDR3 spells CAIRLLDRAPQYF. As DNA, the CDR3 is TGTGCCATCAGACTCTTGGACAGGGCTCCCCAGTACTTC.

The chain carries TRBV5-1 and TRBJ2-3; TRBD2 agrees at 10 bases. J was trimmed by 0 bases and V by 2 bases; bases with no gene match: 0. The CDR3 is 15 residues long. Germline V gene sequence: CDR1 SGHRS, CDR2 YFSETQ. Here the CDR3 DNA reads TGCGCCAGCAGCTTTAGCGGGGGGAGCACAGATACGCAGTATTTT. Protein product: CASSFSGGSTDTQYF.

The chain uses TRBV5-1 and TRBJ2-5; TRBD2 matches at 16 bases. The CDR3 extends over 21 amino acids. CDR1 and CDR2 (germline): SGHRS, YFSETQ. J was trimmed by 5 bases and V by 4 bases; bases with no gene match: 20. CDR3 coding DNA: TGCGCCAGCAGCCCCGGCCTGTCCGGGACTAGCGGGGGGGCCTCGGGGGAGACCCAGTACTTC. Its translation is CASSPGLSGTSGGASGETQYF. Full variable domain (outside the CDR3, taken from reference TRBV5-1 and TRBJ2-5): KAGVTQTPRYLIKTRGQQVTLSCSPISGHRSVSWYQQTPGQGLQFLFEYFSETQRNKGNFPGRFSGRQFSNSRSEMNVSTLELGDSALYLCASSPGLSGTSGGASGETQYFGPGTRLLVL.

The rearrangement links TRBV5-1 to TRBJ2-5; the match to TRBD2 covers 7 bases. The V gene end was trimmed by 7 bases and the J gene end by 0 bases; junction bases not matched to a gene: 12. CDR1 is SGHRS, CDR2 YFSETQ, per germline. The CDR3 consists of 16 residues. The CDR3 bases are TGCGCCAGCCGACCCACACTAGCGTATTACCAAGAGACCCAGTACTTC. Translating it yields CASRPTLAYYQETQYF.

The gene calls are TRBV4-1 and TRBJ1-6; D may be TRBD1 (6 bases). Germline CDR1 is MGHRA and CDR2 is YSYEKL. Trimming took 6 bases from V and 9 from J, leaving 9 bases between them. The CDR3 is made up of 12 amino acids. As DNA, the CDR3 is TGCGCCAGCAGAGTCAGGGGTTCACCCCTCCACTTT. This sequence encodes CASRVRGSPLHF.

J is TRBJ2-2 and V is TRBV28; D is uncertain. V was pared by 6 bases and J by 7 bases, with 15 bases between. CDR1 is MDHEN and CDR2 is SYDVKM in the germline V gene. The CDR3 sequence is 14 residues long. The CDR3 protein is CASSTDSLGGELFF. CDR3 DNA: TGTGCCAGCAGCACAGACTCCTTGGGCGGGGAGCTGTTTTTT.

V gene TRBV6-5 combines with J gene TRBJ2-1, with D unresolved. The CDR3 loop spans 13 amino acids. Germline values: CDR1 MNHEY, CDR2 SVGAGI. V dropped 8 bases and J dropped 7 bases, with 15 bases sitting between them. The DNA of the CDR3 is TGTGCCAGCGTAGGAAAGGGAATAAATGAGCAGTTCTTC. Translated: CASVGKGINEQFF.

The V call is TRBV5-4, the J call TRBJ1-1, with D perhaps matching TRBD1 (5 bases). This CDR3 has 13 residues. CDR1 is SGHNT and CDR2 is YYREEE in the germline V gene (reference sequence). Between the trimmed V and J ends, which lost 3 bases and 11 bases, there was a span of 17 bases. CDR3 in DNA: TGTGCCAGCAGCTCCGCTGACAGCTCGTTTGCTTTCTTT. Its translation: CASSSADSSFAFF. Full variable domain (outside the CDR3, taken from reference TRBV5-4 and TRBJ1-1): ETGVTQSPTHLIKTRGQQVTLRCSSQSGHNTVSWYQQALGQGPQFIFQYYREEENGRGNFPPRFSGLQFPNYSSELNVNALELDDSALYLCASSSADSSFAFFGQGTRLTVV.

The chain links TRBV4-1 to TRBJ2-4; 12 bases agree with TRBD1. There are 20 residues in the CDR3. Germline V gene lookup returns CDR1 MGHRA and CDR2 YSYEKL. The ends lost 1 base at V and 0 bases at J; junction bases unmatched: 10. CDR3 residues: CASSQAPGTGGLLAKNIQYF. CDR3 sequence (DNA): TGCGCCAGCAGCCAAGCCCCCGGGACAGGGGGCCTTTTAGCCAAAAACATTCAGTACTTC.

The rearrangement joins TRBV27 to TRBJ2-7; 8 nucleotides align to TRBD1. Unmatched junction bases numbered 10, after V lost 5 bases and J lost 4 bases. The CDR3 extends over 15 amino acids. CDR1 is MNHEY and CDR2 is SMNVEV in the germline V gene (reference sequence). The CDR3 loop is CASSPRTGFFYEQYF. Written as DNA, the CDR3 is TGTGCCAGCAGTCCCCGGACAGGGTTCTTTTACGAGCAGTACTTC.

The chain links TRBV6-5 to TRBJ2-5; 8 bases agree with TRBD2. The CDR3 consists of 14 residues. The germline gives CDR1 MNHEY, CDR2 SVGAGI. V shed 7 bases, J shed 9 bases, and the junction held 13 bases outside the gene matches. CDR3: CASTGTSPSRAQYF. The CDR3 coding sequence is TGTGCCAGCACCGGGACTAGTCCATCGAGGGCCCAGTACTTC.

The rearrangement links TRBV6-5 to TRBJ2-3; D is unresolved. V was clipped by 2 bases and J by 6 bases, with 12 bases between them. Germline values: CDR1 MNHEY, CDR2 SVGAGI. The CDR3 is made up of 14 amino acids. In nucleotides, the CDR3 is TGTGCCAGCAGTTACGGGTGGACCACGGATACGCAGTATTTT. Translated: CASSYGWTTDTQYF.

The J gene is TRBJ2-7, the V gene TRBV5-1; D is uncertain. This CDR3 has 12 amino acids. Trimming left V 4 bases short and J 6 bases short, with 11 bases between. Germline V gene sequence: CDR1 SGHRS, CDR2 YFSETQ. This CDR3 reads CASSIIASEQYF. The CDR3 DNA reads as TGCGCCAGCAGCATCATAGCCAGCGAGCAGTACTTC.

The chain links TRBV5-1 to TRBJ1-5; 7 bases map to TRBD1. Trimming cost V 0 bases and J 4 bases; bases outside gene matches: 4. Germline V lookup: CDR1 SGHRS, CDR2 YFSETQ. This CDR3 is 15 amino acids long. CDR3 nucleotides: TGCGCCAGCAGCTTGGGACAGGGAGGAAATCAGCCCCAGCATTTT. It yields the protein CASSLGQGGNQPQHF.

The V gene is TRBV5-1, the J gene TRBJ2-3; D is unclear. The CDR3 totals 14 residues. Trimming removed 7 bases at V and 4 bases at J, with 16 bases between. Germline V lookup: CDR1 SGHRS, CDR2 YFSETQ. In DNA form, the CDR3 reads TGCGCCAGCGCCCCCTCCCCGGGCGCAGATACGCAGTATTTT. This codes for CASAPSPGADTQYF. The full variable domain, with the rest looked up from reference TRBV5-1 and TRBJ2-3, is KAGVTQTPRYLIKTRGQQVTLSCSPISGHRSVSWYQQTPGQGLQFLFEYFSETQRNKGNFPGRFSGRQFSNSRSEMNVSTLELGDSALYLCASAPSPGADTQYFGPGTRLTVL.

The genes are TRBV6-5 and TRBJ1-2; D gene ambiguous. CDR3 length equals 10 residues. Germline lookup yields CDR1 MNHEY and CDR2 SVGAGI. With 0 bases removed from V and 9 bases from J, the gap between germline ends came to 2 bases. The CDR3 DNA reads TGTGCCAGCAGTTACTCGAGCTACACCTTC. It encodes CASSYSSYTF.